The T cell receptor (beta chain) under discussion was sequenced for a study of blood T cell repertoires in COVID-19. CDR1 is MNHEY and CDR2 is SMNVEV in the germline V gene (reference sequence). CDR3 size: 15 residues. V shed 6 bases, J shed 4 bases, and the junction held 7 bases outside the gene matches. In Seattle, patients joined the study during active infection and were tracked longitudinally. This clone was seen just once. Clones were read by immunoSEQ multiplex PCR, and TCRdb kept only the in-frame ones, dropping some. This table holds a few hundred thousand clones, about four fifths found once.

The receptor was isolated from a person aged 65-85 years with COVID-19, enrolled during active disease. The sequenced material came from peripheral blood. The chain employs TRBV27 and TRBJ1-5, with 9 nucleotides matching TRBD1. The CDR3 nucleotides read TGTGCCAGCAGACGGGACAGGGAAGGTAATCAGCCCCAGCATTTT. Its translation is CASRRDREGNQPQHF.